This T cell receptor beta chain is from a study of blood T cell repertoires in COVID-19. Sequenced by immunoSEQ multiplex PCR; TCRdb stores in-frame clones only, minus some. The profile shows some 380,000 clones, about 90% of them singletons. Germline CDR1 and CDR2: KGHDR and SFDVKD. V was clipped by 4 bases and J by 2 bases, with 10 bases between them. The length of the CDR3 is 14 residues. For recovered donors of Cohort 3, there were two negative PCRs, clearance, or symptom resolution. Sequenced: PBMCs or T cells enriched from blood (not recorded which). The V call is TRBV24-1, the J call TRBJ1-2, with TRBD1 as a possible D gene (6 bases). The clonotype originates from a man aged 30-40 years who had recovered from COVID-19. Here the CDR3 DNA reads TGTGCCACCAGTGAATCAACAGGGAACTATGGCTACACCTTC. This codes for CATSESTGNYGYTF.